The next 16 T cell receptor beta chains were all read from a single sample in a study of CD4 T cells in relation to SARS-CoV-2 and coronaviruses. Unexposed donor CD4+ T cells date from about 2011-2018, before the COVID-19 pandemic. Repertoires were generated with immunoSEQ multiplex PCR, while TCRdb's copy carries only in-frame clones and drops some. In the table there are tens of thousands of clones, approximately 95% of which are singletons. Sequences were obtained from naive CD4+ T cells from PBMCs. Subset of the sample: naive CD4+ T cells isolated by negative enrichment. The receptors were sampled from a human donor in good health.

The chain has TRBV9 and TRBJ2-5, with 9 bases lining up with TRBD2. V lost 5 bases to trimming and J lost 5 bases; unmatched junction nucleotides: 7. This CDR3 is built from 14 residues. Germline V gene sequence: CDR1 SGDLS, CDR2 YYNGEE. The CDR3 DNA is TGTGCCAGCAGTGAACGCGCGGGGGGGGAGACCCAGTACTTC. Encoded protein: CASSERAGGETQYF.

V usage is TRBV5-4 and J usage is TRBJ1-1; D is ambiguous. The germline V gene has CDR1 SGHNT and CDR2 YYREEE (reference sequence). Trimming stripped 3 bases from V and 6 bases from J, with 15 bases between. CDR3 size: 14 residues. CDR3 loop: CASSWAFGEAEAFF. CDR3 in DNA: TGTGCCAGCAGCTGGGCCTTTGGGGAGGCTGAAGCTTTCTTT.

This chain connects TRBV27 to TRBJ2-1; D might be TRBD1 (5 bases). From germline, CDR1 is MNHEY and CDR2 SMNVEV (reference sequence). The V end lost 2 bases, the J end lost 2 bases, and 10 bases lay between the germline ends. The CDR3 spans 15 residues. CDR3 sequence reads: CASSLRQGTYNEQFF. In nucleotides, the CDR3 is TGTGCCAGCAGTTTACGGCAGGGTACCTACAATGAGCAGTTCTTC.

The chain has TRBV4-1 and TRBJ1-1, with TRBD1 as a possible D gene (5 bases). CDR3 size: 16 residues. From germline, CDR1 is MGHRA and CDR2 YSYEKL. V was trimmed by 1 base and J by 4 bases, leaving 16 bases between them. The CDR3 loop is CASSQGRDLYGTEAFF. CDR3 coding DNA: TGCGCCAGCAGCCAAGGCAGGGATTTGTATGGCACTGAAGCTTTCTTT.

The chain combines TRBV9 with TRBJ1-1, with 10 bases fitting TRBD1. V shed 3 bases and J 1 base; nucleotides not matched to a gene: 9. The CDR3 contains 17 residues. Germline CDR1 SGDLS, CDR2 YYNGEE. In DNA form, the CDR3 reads TGTGCCAGCAGCGACTCGCGACAGGGGGCGAGGAACACTGAAGCTTTCTTT. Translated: CASSDSRQGARNTEAFF.

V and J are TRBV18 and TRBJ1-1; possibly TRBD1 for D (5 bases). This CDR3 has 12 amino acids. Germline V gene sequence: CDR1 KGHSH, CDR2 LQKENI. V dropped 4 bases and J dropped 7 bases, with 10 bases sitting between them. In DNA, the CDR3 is TGTGCCAGCTCACGTGACAGAATTGAAGCTTTCTTT. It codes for CASSRDRIEAFF. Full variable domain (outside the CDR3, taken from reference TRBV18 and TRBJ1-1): NAGVMQNPRHLVRRRGQEARLRCSPMKGHSHVYWYRQLPEEGLKFMVYLQKENIIDESGMPKERFSAEFPKEGPSILRIQQVVRGDSAAYFCASSRDRIEAFFGQGTRLTVV.

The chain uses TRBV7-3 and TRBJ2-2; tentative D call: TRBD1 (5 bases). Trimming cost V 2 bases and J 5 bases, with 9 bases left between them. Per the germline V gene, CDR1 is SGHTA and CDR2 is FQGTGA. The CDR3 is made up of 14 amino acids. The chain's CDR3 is CASSLADSTGELFF. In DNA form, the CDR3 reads TGTGCCAGCAGCTTAGCCGACAGTACCGGGGAGCTGTTTTTT.

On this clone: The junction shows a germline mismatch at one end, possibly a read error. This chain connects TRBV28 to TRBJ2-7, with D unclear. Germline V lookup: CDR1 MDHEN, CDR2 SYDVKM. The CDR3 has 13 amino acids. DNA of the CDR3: TGTGCCAGCGGCTACTCCCGCTCCGACGAGCAGTACTTC. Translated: CASGYSRSDEQYF.

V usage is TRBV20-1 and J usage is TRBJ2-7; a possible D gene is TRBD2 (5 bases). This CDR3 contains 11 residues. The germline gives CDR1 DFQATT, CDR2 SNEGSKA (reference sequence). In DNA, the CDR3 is TGCAGCATATCGGGGTCCTACGAGCAGTACTTC. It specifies CSISGSYEQYF.

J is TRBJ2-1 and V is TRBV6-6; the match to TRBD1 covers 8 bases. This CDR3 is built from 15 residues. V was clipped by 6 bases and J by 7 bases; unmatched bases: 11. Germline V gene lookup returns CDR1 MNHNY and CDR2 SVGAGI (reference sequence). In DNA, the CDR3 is TGTGCCAGCAGGCGAGCAGGGGGCGCAAGGAATGAGCAGTTCTTC. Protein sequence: CASRRAGGARNEQFF.

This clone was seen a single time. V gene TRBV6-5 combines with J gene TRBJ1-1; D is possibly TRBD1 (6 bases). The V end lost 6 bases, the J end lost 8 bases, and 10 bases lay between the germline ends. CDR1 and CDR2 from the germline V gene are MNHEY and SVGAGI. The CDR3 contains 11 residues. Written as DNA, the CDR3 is TGTGCCAGCAGGGGGGGGCTAGAAGCTTTCTTT. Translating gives CASRGGLEAFF.

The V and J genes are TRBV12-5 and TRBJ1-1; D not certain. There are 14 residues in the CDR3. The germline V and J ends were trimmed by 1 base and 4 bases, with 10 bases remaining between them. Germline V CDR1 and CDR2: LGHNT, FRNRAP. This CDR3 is CASGLGQGGTEAFF. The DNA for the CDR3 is TGTGCTAGTGGTTTGGGACAAGGAGGCACTGAAGCTTTCTTT.

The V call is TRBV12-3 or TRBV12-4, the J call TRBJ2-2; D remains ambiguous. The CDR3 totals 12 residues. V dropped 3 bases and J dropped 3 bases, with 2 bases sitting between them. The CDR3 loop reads CASSFYTGELFF. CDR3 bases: TGTGCCAGCAGTTTTTACACCGGGGAGCTGTTTTTT.

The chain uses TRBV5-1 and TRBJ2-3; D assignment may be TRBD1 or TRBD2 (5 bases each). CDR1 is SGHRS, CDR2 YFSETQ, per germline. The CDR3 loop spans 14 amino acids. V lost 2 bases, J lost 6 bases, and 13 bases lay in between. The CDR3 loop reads CASSLTGGSDTQYF. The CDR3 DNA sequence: TGCGCCAGCAGCTTAACAGGAGGCTCCGATACGCAGTATTTT.

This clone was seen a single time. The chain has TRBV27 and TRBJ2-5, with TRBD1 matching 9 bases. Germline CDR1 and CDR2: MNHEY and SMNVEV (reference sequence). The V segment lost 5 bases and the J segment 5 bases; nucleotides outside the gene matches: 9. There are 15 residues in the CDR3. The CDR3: CASSRWDRASETQYF. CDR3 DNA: TGTGCCAGCAGTCGATGGGACAGGGCGTCTGAGACCCAGTACTTC.

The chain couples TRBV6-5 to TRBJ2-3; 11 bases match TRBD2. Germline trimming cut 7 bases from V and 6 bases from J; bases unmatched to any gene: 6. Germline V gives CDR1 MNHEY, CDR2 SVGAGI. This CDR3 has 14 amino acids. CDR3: CASTTSGGLDTQYF. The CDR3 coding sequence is TGTGCCAGCACAACTAGCGGGGGCCTCGATACGCAGTATTTT.